What follows are 4 T cell receptor beta chains derived from one specimen sequenced in a study of PD-L1 blockade in urothelial cancer. Some clones are missing from TCRdb's copy, which holds only in-frame ones; the method was immunoSEQ multiplex PCR. The data contain approximately 71,000 clones, approximately 88% of them singletons. The sequences come from PBMCs, collected around atezolizumab (anti-PD-L1) treatment. The receptors were gathered from a man between 60 and 75 years old with urothelial cancer.

The rearrangement joins TRBV5-1 to TRBJ2-5; possible D gene TRBD2, 6 bases. The CDR3 runs 16 residues. Germline V gene data show CDR1 as SGHRS and CDR2 as YFSETQ. The V end was cut by 5 bases, the J end by 5 bases, with 22 bases between. The CDR3 protein is CASRQTGTGAGETQYF. The CDR3 DNA is TGCGCCAGCAGACAGACCGGGACTGGGGCTGGGGAGACCCAGTACTTC.

The chain carries TRBV4-3 and TRBJ2-2, with D tentatively TRBD2 (5 bases). V was trimmed by 0 bases and J by 6 bases, leaving 11 bases between them. This CDR3 has 15 amino acids. Per the germline V gene, CDR1 is LGHNA and CDR2 is YSLEER. The CDR3 nucleotides are TGCGCCAGCAGCCAAGAAGGTCGCGGGTCCGGGGAGCTGTTTTTT. Translated, it gives CASSQEGRGSGELFF.

The chain carries TRBV10-2 and TRBJ2-5, with D perhaps matching TRBD2 (5 bases). The ends were cut back, 2 bases at V and 5 bases at J, with 12 bases in the middle. In germline, CDR1 is WSHSY, CDR2 SAAADI. This CDR3 contains 14 residues. CDR3 sequence: CASSEPGLEETQYF. The DNA of the CDR3 is TGCGCCAGCAGTGAGCCAGGACTTGAGGAGACCCAGTACTTC.

V and J are TRBV2 and TRBJ1-2; the match to TRBD1 covers 9 bases. Looked up from germline, CDR1 is SNHLY and CDR2 is FYNNEI. The V segment lost 6 bases and the J segment 8 bases; nucleotides outside the gene matches: 7. This CDR3 contains 13 residues. The CDR3: CASSLTGGKGYTF. Written as DNA, the CDR3 is TGTGCCAGCAGCCTCACAGGGGGCAAAGGCTACACCTTC.